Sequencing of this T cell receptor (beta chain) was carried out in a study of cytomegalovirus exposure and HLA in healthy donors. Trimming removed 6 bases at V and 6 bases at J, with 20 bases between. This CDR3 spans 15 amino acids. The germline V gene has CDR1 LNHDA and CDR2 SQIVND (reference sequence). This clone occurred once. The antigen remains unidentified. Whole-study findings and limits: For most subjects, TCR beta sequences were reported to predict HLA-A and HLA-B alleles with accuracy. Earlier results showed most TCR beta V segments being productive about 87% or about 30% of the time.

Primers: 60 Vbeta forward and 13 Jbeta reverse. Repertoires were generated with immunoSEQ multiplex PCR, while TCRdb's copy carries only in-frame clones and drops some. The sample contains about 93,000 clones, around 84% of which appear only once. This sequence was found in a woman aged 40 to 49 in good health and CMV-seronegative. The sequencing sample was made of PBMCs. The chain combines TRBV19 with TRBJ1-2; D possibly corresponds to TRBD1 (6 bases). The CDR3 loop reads CASRGLGQLMDGYTF. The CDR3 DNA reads TGTGCCAGTAGGGGGCTTGGACAGTTGATGGATGGCTACACCTTC.